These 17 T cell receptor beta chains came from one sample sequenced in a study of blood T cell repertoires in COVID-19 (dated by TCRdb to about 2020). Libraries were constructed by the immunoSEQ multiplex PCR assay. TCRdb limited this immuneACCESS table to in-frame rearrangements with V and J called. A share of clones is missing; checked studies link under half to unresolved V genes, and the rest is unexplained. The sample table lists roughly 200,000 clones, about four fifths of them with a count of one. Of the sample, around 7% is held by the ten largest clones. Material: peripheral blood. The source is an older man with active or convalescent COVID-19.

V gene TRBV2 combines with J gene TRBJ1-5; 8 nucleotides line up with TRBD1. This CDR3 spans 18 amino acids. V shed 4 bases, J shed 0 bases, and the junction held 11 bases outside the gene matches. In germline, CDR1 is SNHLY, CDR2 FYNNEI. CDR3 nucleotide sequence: TGTGCCAGCAGTGGGGGGGGACAGGATACCTATAGCAATCAGCCCCAGCATTTT. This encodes CASSGGGQDTYSNQPQHF.

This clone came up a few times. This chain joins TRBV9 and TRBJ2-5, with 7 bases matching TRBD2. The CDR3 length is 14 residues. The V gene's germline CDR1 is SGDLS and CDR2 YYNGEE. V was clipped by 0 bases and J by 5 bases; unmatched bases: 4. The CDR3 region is CASSVVGRGETQYF. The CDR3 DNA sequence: TGTGCCAGCAGCGTAGTCGGGCGGGGGGAGACCCAGTACTTC. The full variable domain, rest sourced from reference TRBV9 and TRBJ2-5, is DSGVTQTPKHLITATGQRVTLRCSPRSGDLSVYWYQQSLDQGLQFLIQYYNGEERAKGNILERFSAQQFPDLHSELNLSSLELGDSALYFCASSVVGRGETQYFGPGTRLLVL.

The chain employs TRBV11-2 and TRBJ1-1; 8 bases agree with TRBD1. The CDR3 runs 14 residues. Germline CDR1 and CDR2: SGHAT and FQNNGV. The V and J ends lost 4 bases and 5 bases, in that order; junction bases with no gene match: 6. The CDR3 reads CASSYTGGRTEAFF. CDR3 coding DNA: TGTGCCAGCAGCTATACAGGGGGTCGAACTGAAGCTTTCTTT.

CDR3 protein: CASSDTFGAWEQYF. For the CDR3, the DNA is TGTGCCAGCAGCGATACCTTCGGAGCTTGGGAGCAGTACTTC. This chain connects TRBV6-2 or TRBV6-3 to TRBJ2-7; D ambiguous. Germline V gene lookup returns CDR1 MNHEY and CDR2 SVGEGT. V was pared by 6 bases and J by 7 bases, with 19 bases between. CDR3 size: 14 residues.

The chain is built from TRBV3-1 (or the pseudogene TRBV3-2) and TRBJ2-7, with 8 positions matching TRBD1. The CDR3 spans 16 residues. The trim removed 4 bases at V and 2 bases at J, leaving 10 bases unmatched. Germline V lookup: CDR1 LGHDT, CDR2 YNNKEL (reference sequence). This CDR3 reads CASSRHGQGTPYEQYF. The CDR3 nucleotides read TGTGCCAGCAGCCGCCATGGACAGGGAACTCCCTACGAGCAGTACTTC.

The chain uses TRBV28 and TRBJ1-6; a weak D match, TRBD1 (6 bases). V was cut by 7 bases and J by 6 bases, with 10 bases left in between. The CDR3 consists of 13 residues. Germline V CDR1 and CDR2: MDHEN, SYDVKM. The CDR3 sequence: CASKTGSNSPLHF. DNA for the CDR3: TGTGCCAGCAAAACAGGGAGTAATTCACCCCTCCACTTT. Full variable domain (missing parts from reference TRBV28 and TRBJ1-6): DVKVTQSSRYLVKRTGEKVFLECVQDMDHENMFWYRQDPGLGLRLIYFSYDVKMKEKGDIPEGYSVSREKKERFSLILESASTNQTSMYLCASKTGSNSPLHFGNGTRLTVT.

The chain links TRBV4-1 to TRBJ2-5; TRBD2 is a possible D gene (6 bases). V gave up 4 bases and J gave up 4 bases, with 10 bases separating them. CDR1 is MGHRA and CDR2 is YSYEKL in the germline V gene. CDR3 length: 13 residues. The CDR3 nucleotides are TGCGCCAGCAGCCGACTAGAAAGAGAGACCCAGTACTTC. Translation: CASSRLERETQYF.

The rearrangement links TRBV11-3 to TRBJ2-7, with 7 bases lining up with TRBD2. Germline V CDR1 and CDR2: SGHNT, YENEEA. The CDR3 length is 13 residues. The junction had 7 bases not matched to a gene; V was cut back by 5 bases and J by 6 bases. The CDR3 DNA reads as TGTGCCAGCAGCCCCGGGGGAGGGTTCGAGCAGTACTTC. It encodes CASSPGGGFEQYF.

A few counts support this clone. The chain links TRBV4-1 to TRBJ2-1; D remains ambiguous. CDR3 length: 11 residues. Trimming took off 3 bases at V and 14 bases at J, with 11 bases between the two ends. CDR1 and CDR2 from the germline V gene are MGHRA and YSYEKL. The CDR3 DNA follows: TGCGCCAGCAGCCACGAGTCTAGAAAGTTCTTC. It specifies CASSHESRKFF.

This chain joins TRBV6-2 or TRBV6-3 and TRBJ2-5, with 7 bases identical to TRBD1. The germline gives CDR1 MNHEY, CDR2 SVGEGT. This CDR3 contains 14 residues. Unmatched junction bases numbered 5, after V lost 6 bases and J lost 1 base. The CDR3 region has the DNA TGTGCCAGCAGCAATTGGGACAGCCAAGAGACCCAGTACTTC. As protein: CASSNWDSQETQYF.

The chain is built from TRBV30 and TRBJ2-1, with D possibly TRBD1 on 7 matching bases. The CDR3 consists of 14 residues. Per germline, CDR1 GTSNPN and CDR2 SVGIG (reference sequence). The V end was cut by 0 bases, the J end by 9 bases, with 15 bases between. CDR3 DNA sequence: TGTGCCTGGAGTGTACGTTCAGGGGGAGGTGAGCAGTTCTTC. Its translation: CAWSVRSGGGEQFF.

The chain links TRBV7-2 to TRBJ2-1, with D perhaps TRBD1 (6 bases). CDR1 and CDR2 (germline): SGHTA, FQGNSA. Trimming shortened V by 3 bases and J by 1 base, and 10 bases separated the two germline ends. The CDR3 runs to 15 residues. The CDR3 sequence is CASSLTGPSYNEQFF. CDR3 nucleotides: TGTGCCAGCAGCTTGACAGGTCCTTCCTACAATGAGCAGTTCTTC.

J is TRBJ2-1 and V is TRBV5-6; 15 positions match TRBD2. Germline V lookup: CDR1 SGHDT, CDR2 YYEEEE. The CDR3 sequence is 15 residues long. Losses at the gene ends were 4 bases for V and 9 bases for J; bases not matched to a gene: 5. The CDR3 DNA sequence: TGTGCCAGCAGCCGGACTAGCGGGAGGGGTGGTGAGCAGTTCTTC. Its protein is CASSRTSGRGGEQFF.

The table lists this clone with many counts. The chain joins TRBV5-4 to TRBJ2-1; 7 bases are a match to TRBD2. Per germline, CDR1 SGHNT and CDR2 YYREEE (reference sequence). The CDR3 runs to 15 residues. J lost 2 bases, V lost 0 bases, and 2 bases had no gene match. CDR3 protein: CASSLESGTYNEQFF. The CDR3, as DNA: TGTGCCAGCAGCTTGGAAAGCGGGACCTACAATGAGCAGTTCTTC.

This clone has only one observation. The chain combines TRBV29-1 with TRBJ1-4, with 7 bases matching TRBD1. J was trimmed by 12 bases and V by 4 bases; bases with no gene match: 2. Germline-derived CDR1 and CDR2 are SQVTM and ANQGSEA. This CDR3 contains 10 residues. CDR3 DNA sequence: TGCAGCGTTGGACAGGGTCAACTGTTTTTT. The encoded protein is CSVGQGQLFF.

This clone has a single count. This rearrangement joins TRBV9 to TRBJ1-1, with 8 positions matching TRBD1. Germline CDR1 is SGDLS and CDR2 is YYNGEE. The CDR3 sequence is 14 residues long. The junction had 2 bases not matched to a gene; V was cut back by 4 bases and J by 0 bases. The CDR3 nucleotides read TGTGCCAGCAGCAAGGGACAGGTGAACACTGAAGCTTTCTTT. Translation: CASSKGQVNTEAFF.

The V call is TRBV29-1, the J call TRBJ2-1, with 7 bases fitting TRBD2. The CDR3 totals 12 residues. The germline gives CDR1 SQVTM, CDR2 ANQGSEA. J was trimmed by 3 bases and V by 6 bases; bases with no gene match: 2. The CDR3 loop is CSVGDYYNEQFF. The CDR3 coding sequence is TGCAGCGTGGGGGACTACTACAATGAGCAGTTCTTC.